This T cell receptor (beta chain) was profiled in a study of OX40 agonist ivuxolimab in advanced cancers. Across the study: Given to patients was ivuxolimab, an agonistic anti-OX40 (CD134) antibody. The mean age was roughly 60 years, ranging from 23 to 79, with 82.7% of participants male.

The study, taken as a whole, reports: Clonal expansion from baseline to week 6 occurred in both CD4+ and CD8+ T cells.

Blood specimens came from baseline, cycle 4 day 1, and cycle 7 day 1. TCRdb's copy holds only in-frame clones and misses some; the assay was immunoSEQ multiplex PCR. The sample shows approximately 89,000 clones, more than 75% of them seen only once. On this clone: Its antigen remains unidentified.

The germline gives CDR1 MNHEY, CDR2 SVGAGI. Trimming took 6 bases from V and 6 from J, leaving 14 bases between them. This CDR3 is built from 13 residues. The chain is built from TRBV6-5 and TRBJ1-2; D gene ambiguous. The source of this sequence is an adult with an advanced solid tumor such as melanoma, head and neck, liver or kidney cancer. Source: CD4+ or CD8+ T cells sorted from blood, taken in a trial of the OX40 agonist ivuxolimab. The CDR3 DNA reads as TGTGCCAGCAGAAACGTCGGGGTCGATGGCTACACCTTC. Its translation is CASRNVGVDGYTF.